The following is a TCR beta chain sequence with its context. Its target is unknown. Germline V gene lookup returns CDR1 MNHEY and CDR2 SMNVEV (reference sequence). The ends were cut back, 5 bases at V and 3 bases at J, with 17 bases in the middle. The CDR3 spans 15 residues. This sample was taken from a study of graft-versus-host responses after intestinal transplantation. Assay: immunoSEQ multiplex PCR; the TCRdb copy retains only in-frame clones and omits some. This sample has over 85,000 clones, with about 93% found just once. The specimen was unstimulated CD8+ T cells sorted from spleen or lymph node cells, collected before intestinal transplant. The receptor was derived from a human donor who received an intestinal transplant. V usage is TRBV27 and J usage is TRBJ2-7, with D hard to call. DNA for the CDR3: TGTGCCAGCAGTCCCTCTGGTGCAGACTTCTACGAGCAGTACTTC. The encoded protein is CASSPSGADFYEQYF.